Below are 16 T cell receptor beta chains sequenced from a single sample in a study of a mutant IDH1 vaccine in newly diagnosed glioma. The data were produced by immunoSEQ multiplex PCR, yet TCRdb's version contains in-frame clones alone and is incomplete. The sample consists of about 94,000 clones, about 90% of them appearing once. No cognate antigen is known for these TCRs. The time point was: week 47, end of study. Doses consisted of 300 ug of mutant IDH1 20-mer peptide each, paired with topical imiquimod. Source: PBMCs, taken from a glioma patient whose treatment included an IDH1 peptide vaccine. Receptor source: a woman between 50 and 59 years old with glioma.

A word on this clone: Distinct nucleotide sequences in the sample also encode this CDR3. The CDR3 is CASSPGTDTQYF. The CDR3 DNA follows: TGTGCCAGCAGTCCTGGCACAGATACGCAGTATTTT. V and J are TRBV27 and TRBJ2-3; D call uncertain. This CDR3 is 12 amino acids long. Looked up from germline, CDR1 is MNHEY and CDR2 is SMNVEV (reference sequence). The germline V and J ends were trimmed by 5 bases and 1 base, with 4 bases remaining between them.

The rearrangement joins TRBV20-1 to TRBJ1-2; D uncertain. This CDR3 is 11 amino acids long. CDR1 is DFQATT and CDR2 is SNEGSKA in the germline V gene (reference sequence). The CDR3 coding sequence is TGCAGGGTTATAGGGTCCTATGGCTACACCTTC. Translation: CRVIGSYGYTF.

The V call is TRBV28, the J call TRBJ1-5; no clear D gene. The CDR3 spans 15 residues. Germline-derived CDR1 and CDR2 are MDHEN and SYDVKM. V was clipped by 10 bases and J by 7 bases, with 23 bases between them. This CDR3 reads CATLLDRYSGQPQHF. In DNA form, the CDR3 reads TGTGCCACCTTGCTCGACCGCTACAGCGGCCAGCCCCAGCATTTT. The full variable domain, its missing parts supplied by reference TRBV28 and TRBJ1-5, is DVKVTQSSRYLVKRTGEKVFLECVQDMDHENMFWYRQDPGLGLRLIYFSYDVKMKEKGDIPEGYSVSREKKERFSLILESASTNQTSMYLCATLLDRYSGQPQHFGDGTRLSIL.

The chain has TRBV5-1 and TRBJ2-3; possibly TRBD1 for D (5 bases). Trimming left V 1 base short and J 0 bases short, with 9 bases between. The CDR3 has 15 amino acids. CDR1 and CDR2 (germline): SGHRS, YFSETQ. This CDR3 reads CASSLMAGSTDTQYF. The CDR3 nucleotides read TGCGCCAGCAGCTTGATGGCAGGGAGCACAGATACGCAGTATTTT.

The chain is built from TRBV6-5 and TRBJ2-7, with D tentatively TRBD2 (6 bases). Germline CDR1 is MNHEY and CDR2 is SVGAGI. The CDR3 contains 14 residues. Trimming stripped 0 bases from V and 4 bases from J, with 10 bases between. The CDR3 reads CASSYSGGKYEQYF. CDR3 coding DNA: TGTGCCAGCAGTTACTCTGGAGGGAAGTACGAGCAGTACTTC.

The V gene is TRBV7-2, the J gene TRBJ2-2; TRBD2 aligns across 10 bases. With V trimmed by 1 base and J by 4 bases, 6 bases remained unmatched. CDR1 and CDR2 (germline): SGHTA, FQGNSA. The CDR3 consists of 17 residues. The CDR3 loop is CASSLGASGSSTGELFF. The CDR3 coding sequence is TGTGCCAGCAGCTTAGGGGCTAGCGGGAGTTCCACCGGGGAGCTGTTTTTT.

The genes are TRBV7-9 and TRBJ2-1; D is uncertain. Trimming cost V 1 base and J 9 bases, with 7 bases left between them. The CDR3 has 12 amino acids. CDR1 and CDR2 from the germline V gene are SEHNR and FQNEAQ (reference sequence). This chain's CDR3 is CASSLGLTEQFF. In DNA form, the CDR3 reads TGTGCCAGCAGCTTAGGGCTGACTGAGCAGTTCTTC.

The rearrangement uses TRBV9 and TRBJ2-3; 8 bases are a match to TRBD1. Germline values: CDR1 SGDLS, CDR2 YYNGEE. The CDR3 extends over 17 amino acids. After removal of 4 bases from V and 3 bases from J, the junction contained 13 bases not matched to a gene. The CDR3 bases are TGTGCCAGCAGCCCCCAGGTTGGCAGGGGGCGGACAGATACGCAGTATTTT. Translated: CASSPQVGRGRTDTQYF. Supplemented by reference TRBV9 and TRBJ2-3, the full variable domain reads DSGVTQTPKHLITATGQRVTLRCSPRSGDLSVYWYQQSLDQGLQFLIQYYNGEERAKGNILERFSAQQFPDLHSELNLSSLELGDSALYFCASSPQVGRGRTDTQYFGPGTRLTVL.

The V gene is TRBV9, the J gene TRBJ2-2; TRBD1 agrees at 7 bases. The trim removed 3 bases at V and 7 bases at J, leaving 9 bases unmatched. The CDR3 covers 15 residues. Germline V CDR1 and CDR2: SGDLS, YYNGEE. CDR3 in DNA: TGTGCCAGCAGCGCCCGGGACAGCGAAAACGGGGAGCTGTTTTTT. Protein sequence: CASSARDSENGELFF.

This clone appeared a single time. In DNA form, the CDR3 reads TGTGCCACCAGCAGGGACCTAGCGGGCGAGCAGTACTTC. The encoded protein is CATSRDLAGEQYF. The chain has TRBV15 and TRBJ2-7, with 8 nucleotides matching TRBD2. V trimming: 3 bases; J trimming: 6 bases; junction bases outside the gene matches: 4. The CDR3 spans 13 residues. CDR1 is LNHNV, CDR2 YYDKDF, per germline (reference sequence).

A single count supports this clone. The chain recombines TRBV9 with TRBJ1-1, with TRBD1 as a possible D gene (6 bases). The CDR3 is 14 amino acids. Germline V lookup: CDR1 SGDLS, CDR2 YYNGEE. V was cut by 4 bases and J by 3 bases, with 13 bases left in between. The DNA of the CDR3 is TGTGCCAGCAGCCCCCACAGGGTGGACACTGAAGCTTTCTTT. Translated, it gives CASSPHRVDTEAFF.

The chain has TRBV6-4 and TRBJ2-1; 12 bases map to TRBD2. The germline V gene encodes CDR1 MRHNA and CDR2 SNTAGT. CDR3 length equals 14 residues. With 2 bases clipped from V and 7 bases from J, the junction kept 0 bases outside the gene matches. CDR3 in amino acids: CASSDGTSGNEQFF. For the CDR3, the DNA is TGTGCCAGCAGTGACGGGACTAGCGGGAATGAGCAGTTCTTC.

The rearrangement links TRBV19 to TRBJ1-6; the D is unclear. The CDR3 is 15 amino acids. V dropped 3 bases and J dropped 0 bases, with 6 bases sitting between them. Germline assignment: CDR1 LNHDA and CDR2 SQIVND (reference sequence). The CDR3 sequence is CASSMGSSYNSPLHF. Written as DNA, the CDR3 is TGTGCCAGTAGTATGGGGAGCTCCTATAATTCACCCCTCCACTTT.

This chain joins TRBV28 and TRBJ2-1, with 8 bases aligning to TRBD1. V lost 2 bases and J lost 1; bases outside the gene matches: 7. The germline gives CDR1 MDHEN, CDR2 SYDVKM. The CDR3 totals 17 residues. The CDR3 nucleotides are TGTGCCAGCAGTTTAAGTCCCGGGACAGGTTCCTACAATGAGCAGTTCTTC. It specifies CASSLSPGTGSYNEQFF.

The chain is built from TRBV6-1 and TRBJ1-5; 7 bases align to TRBD1. In germline, CDR1 is MNHNS, CDR2 SASEGT. The CDR3 runs to 15 residues. J gave up 8 bases and V 1 base, and 8 bases lay outside the gene matches. In DNA, the CDR3 is TGTGCCAGCAGTGAAGAGGCAGGCGGACAGGAGCCCCAGCATTTT. Amino acid sequence: CASSEEAGGQEPQHF.

This chain uses TRBV6-6 with TRBJ1-2, with D perhaps matching TRBD1 (6 bases). Trimming pared 2 bases from V and 2 bases from J, leaving 12 bases between. Germline values: CDR1 MNHNY, CDR2 SVGAGI (reference sequence). This CDR3 is 15 amino acids long. CDR3 coding DNA: TGTGCCAGCAGTTACGGGGGCAGACAAAACTATGGCTACACCTTC. Protein sequence: CASSYGGRQNYGYTF.